What follows is one T cell receptor beta chain and its context. This sample is drawn from a study of blood T cell repertoires in COVID-19. Study summary: COVID-19 samples, acute and convalescent, were from the United States, Italy and Spain. The cDNA or gDNA used as material had been derived from T cells, B-cell-depleted T cells, or PBMCs.

Authors' data handling: Nucleated cell number was recorded as an estimate derived from reference gene primer amplification. Only in-frame clones appear in the TCRdb table, and some are missing; sequencing was by immunoSEQ multiplex PCR. V, J and clone size are those of that table, while D and trimming were read from the DNA. Among 30,000 to 35,000 clones listed, roughly 87% were seen once. V was pared by 6 bases and J by 3 bases, with 1 base of the junction left unmatched. Germline values: CDR1 SGHAT, CDR2 FQNNGV. This CDR3 comprises 13 residues. V is TRBV11-2 and J is TRBJ2-2; 7 bases fit TRBD1. The receptor was isolated from a man of 80 years or more with acute or convalescent COVID-19. The sequencing sample was made of peripheral blood. The CDR3 loop reads CASRQGHTGELFF. The CDR3 nucleotides are TGTGCCAGCAGACAGGGGCACACCGGGGAGCTGTTTTTT.